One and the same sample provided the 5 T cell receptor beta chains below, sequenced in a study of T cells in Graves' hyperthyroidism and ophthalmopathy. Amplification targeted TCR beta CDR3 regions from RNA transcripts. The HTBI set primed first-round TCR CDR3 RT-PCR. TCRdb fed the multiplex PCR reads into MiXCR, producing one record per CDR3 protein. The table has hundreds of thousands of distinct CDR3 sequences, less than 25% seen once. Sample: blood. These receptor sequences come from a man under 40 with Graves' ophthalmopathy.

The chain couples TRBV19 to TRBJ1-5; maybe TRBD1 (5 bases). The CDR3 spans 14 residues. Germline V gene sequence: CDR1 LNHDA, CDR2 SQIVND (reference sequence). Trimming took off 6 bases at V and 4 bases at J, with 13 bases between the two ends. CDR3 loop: CASSRGHPNQPQHF. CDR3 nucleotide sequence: TGTGCCAGTAGCCGGGGCCATCCTAATCAGCCCCAGCATTTT.

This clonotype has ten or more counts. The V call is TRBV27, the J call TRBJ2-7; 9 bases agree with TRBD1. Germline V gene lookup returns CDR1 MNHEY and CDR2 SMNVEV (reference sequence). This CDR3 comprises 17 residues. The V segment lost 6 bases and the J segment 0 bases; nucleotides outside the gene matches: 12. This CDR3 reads CASSFRTPGQGSYEQYF. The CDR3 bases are TGTGCCAGCAGCTTTAGAACCCCGGGACAGGGCTCCTACGAGCAGTACTTC.

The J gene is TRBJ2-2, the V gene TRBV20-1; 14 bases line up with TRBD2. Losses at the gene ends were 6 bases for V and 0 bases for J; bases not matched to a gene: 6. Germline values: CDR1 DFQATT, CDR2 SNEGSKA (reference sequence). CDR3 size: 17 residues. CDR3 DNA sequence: TGCAGTGCGCAGGGACTAGCGGGAGCGTCGAACACCGGGGAGCTGTTTTTT. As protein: CSAQGLAGASNTGELFF.

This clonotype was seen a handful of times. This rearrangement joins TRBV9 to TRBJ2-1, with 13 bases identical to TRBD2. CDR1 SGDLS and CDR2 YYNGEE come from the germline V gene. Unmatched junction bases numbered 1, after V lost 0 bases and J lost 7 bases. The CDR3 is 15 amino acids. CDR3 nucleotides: TGTGCCAGCAGCGTAGGGACTAGCGGGAGTAATGAGCAGTTCTTC. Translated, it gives CASSVGTSGSNEQFF.

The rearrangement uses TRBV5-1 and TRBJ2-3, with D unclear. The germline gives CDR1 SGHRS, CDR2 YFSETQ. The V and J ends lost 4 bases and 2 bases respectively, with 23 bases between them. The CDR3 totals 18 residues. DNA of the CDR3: TGCGCCAGCAGCCCCCCCGCCCTCCTAGTTGGATACACAGATACGCAGTATTTT. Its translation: CASSPPALLVGYTDTQYF.